This passage covers 23 T cell receptor beta chains from one sample sequenced in a study of T cells in women clearing cervical HPV infection. The table came from immunoSEQ multiplex PCR; TCRdb's copy has only in-frame clones and leaves some out. The sample's table shows around 22,000 clones. The sequenced sample was blood buffy coat. Receptors originate from a woman aged 18 to 75 with a cervical HPV16 infection that either progressed to CIN3+ or cleared (not recorded which).

Concerning this clone itself: The read falls 3 residues short of the CDR3 end, and the missing part is taken from the germline J gene. The chain uses TRBV20-1 and TRBJ1-2; possible D gene TRBD1, 6 bases. Between the trimmed V and J ends, which lost 4 bases and 3 bases, there was a span of 18 bases. CDR1 is DFQATT, CDR2 SNEGSKA, per germline (reference sequence). This CDR3 spans 15 amino acids. This CDR3 is CSAIHPKQGDYGYTF. Incomplete CDR3 DNA: TGCAGTGCTATACACCCCAAACAGGGTGACTATGGC.

CDR3 bases read: TGTGCCAGCTCAGGGGCCCTACGACTAGCGGCCTTTGGGGGAGAGACC. It codes for CASSGALRLAAFGGET. The full CDR3 reads CASSGALRLAAFGGETQYF. The chain combines TRBV18 with TRBJ2-5; the match to TRBD2 covers 9 bases. The sequence runs out 3 residues before the end of the CDR3; the remainder is reconstructed from the germline J gene. Germline V gene lookup returns CDR1 KGHSH and CDR2 LQKENI. The ends lost 5 bases at V and 4 bases at J; junction bases unmatched: 20. The length of the CDR3 is 19 residues.

With respect to this clone: The read is 3 residues too short to cover the CDR3 end, so that end is filled in from the germline J gene. The V gene is TRBV29-1, the J gene TRBJ2-1; TRBD2 matches 8 bases. This CDR3 has 12 amino acids. The V segment lost 6 bases and the J segment 7 bases; nucleotides outside the gene matches: 5. Germline CDR1 is SQVTM and CDR2 is ANQGSEA. CDR3 residues: CSVEREWNEQFF. Partial CDR3 DNA: TGCAGCGTCGAGCGGGAGTGGAATGAG.

As to this clone: The DNA ends 3 residues before the CDR3 does, and the rest of the CDR3 is filled in from the germline J gene. V usage is TRBV6-1 and J usage is TRBJ2-5; the D gene is possibly TRBD1 (5 bases). The CDR3 has 16 residues. Trimming left V 2 bases short and J 1 base short, with 14 bases between. The germline V gene has CDR1 MNHNS and CDR2 SASEGT. CDR3 DNA (partial): TGTGCCAGCAGTGAAATTTCAGGGCAGGGCCAAGAGACC. Residues: CASSEISGQGQET. In full, the CDR3 reads CASSEISGQGQETQYF.

The CDR3 loop reads CASSLRVGTGGSLSSGANVLTF. CDR3 bases read: TGTGCCAGCAGCTTAAGGGTCGGGACAGGGGGCTCGCTAAGCTCTGGGGCCAACGTC. The rearrangement uses TRBV7-3 and TRBJ2-6; 12 bases match TRBD1. Coverage ceases 3 residues before the CDR3 finishes, and the germline J gene fills in the end. This CDR3 region has 22 residues. Germline V lookup: CDR1 SGHTA, CDR2 FQGTGA. Losses at the gene ends were 1 base for V and 0 bases for J; bases not matched to a gene: 13.

On this clone itself: Read data end 3 residues before the CDR3 end; the end is taken from the germline J gene. The rearrangement joins TRBV7-8 to TRBJ2-2; D is unresolved. This CDR3 is built from 16 residues. V lost 2 bases to trimming and J lost 4 bases, with 14 bases between them. Germline V lookup: CDR1 SGHVS, CDR2 FQNEAQ. CDR3 DNA, as far as it was read: TGTGCCAGCAGCTTAAATGGCTTCCCGTCCACCGGGGAG. Amino acid sequence: CASSLNGFPSTGE. The CDR3 reads in full as CASSLNGFPSTGELFF. The full variable domain, its missing parts supplied by reference TRBV7-8 and TRBJ2-2, is GAGVSQSPRYKVAKRGQDVALRCDPISGHVSLFWYQQALGQGPEFLTYFQNEAQLDKSGLPSDRFFAERPEGSVSTLKIQRTQQEDSAVYLCASSLNGFPSTGELFFGEGSRLTVL.

Regarding this clone: The CDR3 end is not reached by the read, which stops 3 residues before it; the germline J gene fills it in. The chain links TRBV18 to TRBJ2-1; TRBD2 aligns across 13 bases. With 5 bases clipped from V and 7 bases from J, the junction kept 8 bases outside the gene matches. Germline V CDR1 and CDR2: KGHSH, LQKENI. The CDR3 sequence is 16 residues long. The CDR3 protein is CASSAWTSGRENEQFF. CDR3 DNA, as far as it was read: TGTGCCAGCTCAGCCTGGACTAGCGGGAGAGAAAATGAG.

Remarks on this clone: The read ends 3 residues early relative to the CDR3; the germline J gene fills the gap. The rearrangement joins TRBV19 to TRBJ2-1; TRBD2 agrees at 7 bases. Germline V gives CDR1 LNHDA, CDR2 SQIVND (reference sequence). The CDR3 runs to 14 residues. The J segment lost 6 bases and the V segment lost 10 bases, leaving 12 bases of the junction unmatched. CDR3 protein: CATRDYGRSNEQFF. The covered CDR3 bases are TGTGCCACCAGGGACTACGGGAGGAGCAATGAG.

CDR3 amino acids: CAWRLPSPNTEAFF. The CDR3 bases that were read are TGTGCCTGGAGACTACCTTCACCGAACACTGAA. V is TRBV30 and J is TRBJ1-1; no reliable D call. The read terminates 3 residues ahead of where the CDR3 ends, so the germline J gene completes it. This CDR3 region has 14 residues. The germline V gene encodes CDR1 GTSNPN and CDR2 SVGIG (reference sequence). Deletions cut 3 bases from V and 1 base from J, with 12 bases between.

This clone shows up as medium-sized by frequency. Coverage ceases 3 residues before the CDR3 finishes, and the germline J gene fills in the end. This chain connects TRBV20-1 to TRBJ1-5, with 7 bases aligning to TRBD1. The CDR3 contains 14 residues. Looked up from germline, CDR1 is DFQATT and CDR2 is SNEGSKA (reference sequence). The V segment lost 4 bases and the J segment 6 bases; nucleotides outside the gene matches: 9. The CDR3: CSATRTGPFQPQHF. CDR3 DNA (partial): TGCAGTGCTACCAGGACAGGCCCCTTTCAGCCC.

On this clone itself: The CDR3 end lies 3 residues beyond the end of the read and is filled in from the germline J gene. The gene calls are TRBV6-2 or TRBV6-3 and TRBJ2-1; 11 bases map to TRBD2. CDR1 is MNHEY and CDR2 is SVGEGT in the germline V gene. Trimming cost V 6 bases and J 4 bases; bases outside gene matches: 5. The CDR3 length is 15 residues. The CDR3 loop is CASRLAGASYNEQFF. The part of the CDR3 DNA that was read is TGTGCCAGCAGACTAGCGGGAGCGTCGTACAATGAG.

Concerning this clone: Read data end 3 residues before the CDR3 end; the end is taken from the germline J gene. The chain is built from TRBV28 and TRBJ2-3; D possibly corresponds to TRBD2 (6 bases). The CDR3 sequence is 13 residues long. Trimming left V 9 bases short and J 1 base short, with 11 bases between. Germline CDR1 and CDR2: MDHEN and SYDVKM. The CDR3 sequence is CASEVAGTDTQYF. The part of the CDR3 DNA that was read is TGTGCCAGTGAAGTAGCGGGCACAGATACG.

Concerning this clone: The read finishes 3 residues shy of the CDR3 end, and the germline J gene is used to complete it. V usage is TRBV2 and J usage is TRBJ1-4; 8 positions agree with TRBD1. The CDR3 is made up of 16 amino acids. CDR1 SNHLY and CDR2 FYNNEI come from the germline V gene. The V segment lost 2 bases and the J segment 8 bases; nucleotides outside the gene matches: 10. This chain's CDR3 is CASSERAAGGNEKLFF. The covered CDR3 bases are TGTGCCAGCAGTGAAAGGGCGGCAGGGGGCAACGAAAAA.

The CDR3 here is CASSLDTEETQYF. Incomplete CDR3 DNA: TGTGCCAGCAGTCTGGACACGGAAGAGACC. The chain combines TRBV12-3 or TRBV12-4 with TRBJ2-5, with D possibly matching TRBD1 (5 bases). The read halts 3 residues ahead of the CDR3 end, with the missing end drawn from the germline J gene. CDR3 length: 13 amino acids. Trimming pared 5 bases from V and 3 bases from J, leaving 10 bases between.

A remark on this clone: The read finishes 3 residues shy of the CDR3 end, and the germline J gene is used to complete it. This chain links TRBV28 with TRBJ2-7; maybe TRBD2 (5 bases). Trimming removed 4 bases from V and 2 bases from J, with 21 bases in between. CDR1 and CDR2 from the germline V gene are MDHEN and SYDVKM. The CDR3 consists of 17 residues. CDR3 loop: CASSSSSGPRLPYEQYF. CDR3 DNA (partial): TGTGCCAGCAGTTCCTCCAGCGGACCTCGACTCCCCTACGAG.

Comments on this clone: The read terminates 3 residues before the CDR3 end, so the remaining end is supplied by the germline J gene. The J gene is TRBJ1-2, the V gene TRBV7-9; 7 nucleotides match TRBD1. Germline loops: CDR1 SEHNR, CDR2 FQNEAQ (reference sequence). Losses at the gene ends were 0 bases for V and 4 bases for J; bases not matched to a gene: 5. This CDR3 is 15 amino acids long. This CDR3 is CASSLAKEGAYGYTF. The CDR3 bases that were read are TGTGCCAGCAGCTTAGCGAAGGAGGGGGCCTATGGC. Together with reference TRBV7-9 and TRBJ1-2, the CDR3 gives the full variable domain: DTGVSQNPRHKITKRGQNVTFRCDPISEHNRLYWYRQTLGQGPEFLTYFQNEAQLEKSRLLSDRFSAERPKGSFSTLEIQRTEQGDSAMYLCASSLAKEGAYGYTFGSGTRLTVV.

A note on this clone: The CDR3 end is not reached by the read, which stops 3 residues before it; the germline J gene fills it in. This chain links TRBV20-1 with TRBJ1-4; D ambiguous. The CDR3 has 10 residues. CDR1 DFQATT and CDR2 SNEGSKA come from the germline V gene (reference sequence). The CDR3 DNA, read in part, is TGCAGCGCTGCGGCGGAAAAA. This gives the protein CSAAAEK. The CDR3 reads in full as CSAAAEKLFF.

For this clone: Sequencing ends 3 residues short of the CDR3 end; the germline J gene provides the rest. The rearrangement joins TRBV6-1 to TRBJ2-1; 7 bases are a match to TRBD1. CDR1 and CDR2 (germline): MNHNS, SASEGT. V dropped 4 bases and J dropped 5; count of bases not matched to a gene: 11. The CDR3 is 16 residues long. CDR3 DNA, as far as it was read: TGTGCCAGCAGTGCTGTGCACAGGGGAAGGGACAATGAG. The encoded protein is CASSAVHRGRDNE. The complete CDR3 sequence is CASSAVHRGRDNEQFF.

As regards this clone: With the read ending 3 residues before the CDR3 end, the germline J gene is used to fill in that end. J is TRBJ1-1 and V is TRBV5-1; 7 nucleotides align to TRBD1. Losses at the gene ends were 7 bases for V and 2 bases for J; bases not matched to a gene: 5. Looked up from germline, CDR1 is SGHRS and CDR2 is YFSETQ. CDR3 length: 13 amino acids. The CDR3 spells CASGRTGNTEAFF. CDR3 DNA (partial): TGCGCCAGCGGTCGGACAGGCAACACTGAA.

A remark on this clone: The CDR3 extends 3 residues past the end of the read, so its final part is completed from the germline J gene. The V call is TRBV30, the J call TRBJ1-2; 8 positions agree with TRBD1. This CDR3 is built from 13 residues. CDR1 is GTSNPN, CDR2 SVGIG, per germline (reference sequence). The ends lost 4 bases at V and 3 bases at J; junction bases unmatched: 4. CDR3 residues: CAWNRGDDYGYTF. The sequenced part of the CDR3 DNA is TGTGCCTGGAACAGGGGGGACGACTATGGC.

A word on this clone: The sequence runs out 3 residues before the end of the CDR3; the remainder is reconstructed from the germline J gene. The chain carries TRBV18 and TRBJ2-2, with D tentatively TRBD2 (5 bases). The CDR3 contains 16 residues. Germline V gives CDR1 KGHSH, CDR2 LQKENI. Trimming pared 6 bases from V and 0 bases from J, leaving 14 bases between. This CDR3 is CASSPRATTNTGELFF. The sequenced part of the CDR3 DNA is TGTGCCAGCTCCCCGAGGGCGACTACGAACACCGGGGAG.

As to this clone: The read comes to an end 3 residues before the CDR3 does, leaving the germline J gene to fill in the end. The genes are TRBV3-1 (or the pseudogene TRBV3-2) and TRBJ2-1; TRBD1 is a possible D gene (6 bases). Trimming cost V 4 bases and J 4 bases, with 11 bases left between them. This CDR3 has 14 amino acids. Germline CDR1 reads LGHDT; CDR2 reads YNNKEL (reference sequence). Partial CDR3 DNA: TGTGCCAGCAGCCGGACAGCCGGTTACAATGAG. Amino acid sequence: CASSRTAGYNE. From start to end, the CDR3 is CASSRTAGYNEQFF.

As to this clone: The read ends 3 residues shy of where the CDR3 ends; the end is completed using the germline J gene. The chain joins TRBV4-2 to TRBJ1-2, with D possibly TRBD1 on 5 matching bases. Germline CDR1 LGHNA, CDR2 YNFKEQ. V was cut by 2 bases and J by 4 bases, with 14 bases left in between. The CDR3 covers 15 residues. Incomplete CDR3 DNA: TGTGCCAGCAGCCAACCGGCTCAGGGATTCTATGGC. Amino acids: CASSQPAQGFYG. The complete CDR3 sequence is CASSQPAQGFYGYTF.